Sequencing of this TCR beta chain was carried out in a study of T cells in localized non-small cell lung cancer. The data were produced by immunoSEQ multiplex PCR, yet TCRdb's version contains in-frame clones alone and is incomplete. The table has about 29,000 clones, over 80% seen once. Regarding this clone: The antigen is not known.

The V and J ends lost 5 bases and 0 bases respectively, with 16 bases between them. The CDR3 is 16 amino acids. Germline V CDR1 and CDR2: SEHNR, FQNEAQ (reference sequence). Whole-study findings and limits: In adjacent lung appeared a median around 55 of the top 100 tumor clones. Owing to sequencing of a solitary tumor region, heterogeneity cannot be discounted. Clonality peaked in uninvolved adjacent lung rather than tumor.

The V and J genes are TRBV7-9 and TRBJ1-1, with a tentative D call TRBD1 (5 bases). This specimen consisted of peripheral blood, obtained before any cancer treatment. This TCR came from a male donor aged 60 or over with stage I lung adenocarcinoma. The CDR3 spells CASSPLQGIMNTEAFF. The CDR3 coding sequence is TGTGCCAGCAGCCCTCTGCAGGGCATTATGAACACTGAAGCTTTCTTT.